This TCR beta chain emerged from a study of T cell changes during pregnancy in multiple sclerosis. Trimming took 10 bases from V and 2 from J; bases not matched to a gene: 6. This CDR3 region has 13 residues. Germline assignment: CDR1 MDHEN and CDR2 SYDVKM. Sequenced by immunoSEQ multiplex PCR; TCRdb stores in-frame clones only, minus some. The sample has about 50,000 clones; approximately 94% are singletons. The rearrangement uses TRBV28 and TRBJ1-1; 8 bases agree with TRBD1. The source material was CD4+ T cells from peripheral blood mononuclear cells, sampled in the third trimester of pregnancy. The clonotype originates from a female donor with multiple sclerosis, enrolled in a pregnancy study. The CDR3 DNA follows: TGTGCCACGCAACAGGGGGTTAACACTGAAGCTTTCTTT. Protein sequence: CATQQGVNTEAFF.